Listed below are T cell receptor beta chains from one sample, sequenced in a study of CD8+ T cells in alopecia areata. Clones were sequenced by immunoSEQ multiplex PCR, and TCRdb holds only the in-frame ones, with some missing. Of approximately 200,000 clones listed, approximately 40% were seen once; the top ten hold 2.6%. The sequenced sample was CD4+ T cells sorted from blood, obtained at roughly week 38, from a patient treated with tofacitinib. The receptors were sampled from a human donor with alopecia areata. Each CDR3 is given with its conserved first and last residue. A D gene is named only where the DNA matches it firmly. Clone size appears in some rows only: once, few, many, or a class for an expanded clone.

abundance: NA; j_gene: TRBJ2-2; d_gene: NA; v_gene: TRBV19; CDR3nt: TGTGCCAGTAGTACGGCGGGTATCGAAACCGGGGAGCTGTTTTTT; CDR3aa: CASSTAGIETGELFF
abundance: NA; j_gene: TRBJ2-1; d_gene: NA; v_gene: TRBV27; CDR3nt: TGTGCCAGCAGTTCGAGTCGATCCGACAATGAGCAGTTCTTC; CDR3aa: CASSSSRSDNEQFF
abundance: few; j_gene: TRBJ1-1; d_gene: NA; v_gene: TRBV7-9; CDR3nt: TGTGCCAGCAGCCTGCAGGGGAACACTGAAGCTTTCTTT; CDR3aa: CASSLQGNTEAFF
abundance: once; j_gene: TRBJ2-7; d_gene: NA; v_gene: TRBV6-1; CDR3nt: TGTGCCAGCAGAAGGGACCGTGGCTACGAGCAGTACTTC; CDR3aa: CASRRDRGYEQYF
abundance: NA; j_gene: TRBJ1-1; d_gene: TRBD1; v_gene: TRBV18; CDR3nt: TGTGCCAGCTCCAGGGGGGACGGGGGCGCGAACACTGAAGCTTTCTTT; CDR3aa: CASSRGDGGANTEAFF
abundance: few; j_gene: TRBJ2-3; d_gene: NA; v_gene: TRBV5-1; CDR3nt: TGCGCCAGCAGCTTGCCCAGCGGCTCCACAGATACGCAGTATTTT; CDR3aa: CASSLPSGSTDTQYF
abundance: NA; j_gene: TRBJ2-5; d_gene: TRBD2; v_gene: TRBV5-1; CDR3nt: TGCGCCAGCAGCAGACTAGCGGGAGAAGAGACCCAGTACTTC; CDR3aa: CASSRLAGEETQYF
abundance: few; j_gene: TRBJ2-2; d_gene: TRBD2; v_gene: TRBV15; CDR3nt: TGTGCCACCAGCAGAGCGGGAGGGCACACCGGGGAGCTGTTTTTT; CDR3aa: CATSRAGGHTGELFF
abundance: NA; j_gene: TRBJ1-4; d_gene: NA; v_gene: TRBV30; CDR3nt: TGTGCCTGGACCACCCAGGGGAACGGTGAAAAACTGTTTTTT; CDR3aa: CAWTTQGNGEKLFF
abundance: NA; j_gene: TRBJ2-1; d_gene: NA; v_gene: TRBV6-6; CDR3nt: TGTGCCAGCAGTTACCCACCAGGGGACCGTAGGTATTTCTTC; CDR3aa: CASSYPPGDRRYFF
abundance: NA; j_gene: TRBJ2-3; d_gene: TRBD2; v_gene: TRBV7-2; CDR3nt: TGTGCCAGCAGCTTAGCGCGACTAGCGGGAGGGGGAGCAGATACGCAGTATTTT; CDR3aa: CASSLARLAGGGADTQYF
abundance: few; j_gene: TRBJ2-2; d_gene: NA; v_gene: TRBV10-3; CDR3nt: TGTGCCATCAGTGAGTCGAATCTCGGCGGGGAGCTGTTTTTT; CDR3aa: CAISESNLGGELFF
abundance: NA; j_gene: TRBJ2-2; d_gene: NA; v_gene: TRBV23-1; CDR3nt: TGCGCCAGCAGTCAATCGAGCGGAGGGGAGCTGTTTTTT; CDR3aa: CASSQSSGGELFF
abundance: few; j_gene: TRBJ1-5; d_gene: TRBD1; v_gene: TRBV5-6; CDR3nt: TGTGCCAGCAGCCAGGGAGGGGGCGGTCAGCCCCAGCATTTT; CDR3aa: CASSQGGGGQPQHF
abundance: NA; j_gene: TRBJ1-2; d_gene: TRBD1; v_gene: TRBV7-2; CDR3nt: TGTGCCAGCAGCTCCTACCCGGGACAGGGCGGCTACACCTTC; CDR3aa: CASSSYPGQGGYTF
abundance: NA; j_gene: TRBJ2-1; d_gene: NA; v_gene: TRBV29-1; CDR3nt: TGCAGCGTTGCTCTAGTATCAGGGCTTGCCCCTCTCGGCTACAATGAGCAGTTCTTC; CDR3aa: CSVALVSGLAPLGYNEQFF
abundance: NA; j_gene: TRBJ2-3; d_gene: NA; v_gene: TRBV6-4; CDR3nt: TGTGCCAGCAGTGACTCCGGAGGGTTGAAGGATACGCAGTATTTT; CDR3aa: CASSDSGGLKDTQYF
abundance: once; j_gene: TRBJ2-2; d_gene: NA; v_gene: TRBV29-1; CDR3nt: TGCAGCGTTGGGTCCGTAGGGGAGCTGTTTTTT; CDR3aa: CSVGSVGELFF
abundance: NA; j_gene: TRBJ2-7; d_gene: TRBD1; v_gene: TRBV10-3; CDR3nt: TGTGCCATCAGAGGGGACAGGGATAAATCCTACGAGCAGTACTTC; CDR3aa: CAIRGDRDKSYEQYF
abundance: NA; j_gene: TRBJ2-7; d_gene: NA; v_gene: TRBV29-1; CDR3nt: TGCAGCGTTGAAGGACTCTACGAGCAGTACTTC; CDR3aa: CSVEGLYEQYF
abundance: NA; j_gene: TRBJ2-2; d_gene: NA; v_gene: TRBV6-6; CDR3nt: TGTGCCAGCAGTTACTGGGGGGTAACAGGGGAGCTGTTTTTT; CDR3aa: CASSYWGVTGELFF
abundance: NA; j_gene: TRBJ2-5; d_gene: TRBD1; v_gene: TRBV6-6; CDR3nt: TGTGCCAGCAGTTACTCGTGGACAGGGGAAGAGACCCAGTACTTC; CDR3aa: CASSYSWTGEETQYF
abundance: few; j_gene: TRBJ2-1; d_gene: NA; v_gene: TRBV23-1; CDR3nt: TGCGCCAGCAGAGGAGGGGGGCGTAGAATCTACAATGAGCAGTTCTTC; CDR3aa: CASRGGGRRIYNEQFF
abundance: NA; j_gene: TRBJ2-2; d_gene: NA; v_gene: TRBV6-5; CDR3nt: TGTGCCAGCAGTACCACCTCGGGGGGGGAGCTGTTTTTT; CDR3aa: CASSTTSGGELFF
abundance: NA; j_gene: TRBJ2-1; d_gene: NA; v_gene: TRBV11-2; CDR3nt: TGTGCCAGCAGCATCGCGGGGACAGCTTACAATGAGCAGTTCTTC; CDR3aa: CASSIAGTAYNEQFF
abundance: NA; j_gene: TRBJ2-2; d_gene: NA; v_gene: TRBV11-2; CDR3nt: TGTGCCAGCACCCTAATCGGGGAGCTGTTTTTT; CDR3aa: CASTLIGELFF
abundance: few; j_gene: TRBJ1-1; d_gene: NA; v_gene: TRBV18; CDR3nt: TGTGCCAGCACTCCGGGACTGAACACTGAAGCTTTCTTT; CDR3aa: CASTPGLNTEAFF
abundance: NA; j_gene: TRBJ2-7; d_gene: TRBD1; v_gene: TRBV7-9; CDR3nt: TGTGCCAGCAGCCATGGGACAGGGGGGACCTACGAGCAGTACTTC; CDR3aa: CASSHGTGGTYEQYF
abundance: NA; j_gene: TRBJ1-2; d_gene: TRBD1; v_gene: TRBV9; CDR3nt: TGTGCCAGCAGCCCGAGGAGTGGGACAGACTACTATGGCTACACCTTC; CDR3aa: CASSPRSGTDYYGYTF
abundance: NA; j_gene: TRBJ1-2; d_gene: NA; v_gene: TRBV27; CDR3nt: TGTGCCAGCAGCCCCTGGGGGATGGGGTATGGCTACACCTTC; CDR3aa: CASSPWGMGYGYTF
abundance: few; j_gene: TRBJ2-7; d_gene: NA; v_gene: TRBV30; CDR3nt: TGTGCCTGGAGGTTATCGGGTCAGGGGCGGTTGTACGAGCAGTACTTC; CDR3aa: CAWRLSGQGRLYEQYF
abundance: NA; j_gene: TRBJ2-7; d_gene: NA; v_gene: TRBV27; CDR3nt: TGTGCCAGCACCCCATTTATCTCCTACGAGCAGTACTTC; CDR3aa: CASTPFISYEQYF
abundance: NA; j_gene: TRBJ2-7; d_gene: NA; v_gene: TRBV30; CDR3nt: TGTGCCTGGAGTGTAGGAATGCTCTCCTACGAGCAGTACTTC; CDR3aa: CAWSVGMLSYEQYF
abundance: NA; j_gene: TRBJ1-1; d_gene: NA; v_gene: TRBV7-9; CDR3nt: TGTGCCAGCAGCTTAGAGGAACGAACTGAAGCTTTCTTT; CDR3aa: CASSLEERTEAFF
abundance: NA; j_gene: TRBJ1-5; d_gene: NA; v_gene: TRBV2; CDR3nt: TGTGCCAGCAGGAGGGAAGCCAATCAGCCCCAGCATTTT; CDR3aa: CASRREANQPQHF
abundance: few; j_gene: TRBJ1-2; d_gene: NA; v_gene: TRBV29-1; CDR3nt: TGCAGCGTTGTTCGGGGGACCTATGGCTACACCTTC; CDR3aa: CSVVRGTYGYTF
abundance: few; j_gene: TRBJ2-2; d_gene: NA; v_gene: TRBV7-2; CDR3nt: TGTGCCAGCAGCTTAATCAACACCGGGGAGCTGTTTTTT; CDR3aa: CASSLINTGELFF
abundance: few; j_gene: TRBJ2-3; d_gene: NA; v_gene: TRBV11-2; CDR3nt: TGTGCCAGCAGCTTAGACCTCCGGAGTTCAGATACGCAGTATTTT; CDR3aa: CASSLDLRSSDTQYF
abundance: NA; j_gene: TRBJ1-1; d_gene: TRBD1; v_gene: TRBV29-1; CDR3nt: TGCAGCGTTGAATTGGACAGGATGAACACTGAAGCTTTCTTT; CDR3aa: CSVELDRMNTEAFF
abundance: few; j_gene: TRBJ2-1; d_gene: TRBD2; v_gene: TRBV29-1; CDR3nt: TGCAGCGTTGAGGTTGGAGCGGGAGATAGCGAGCAGTTCTTC; CDR3aa: CSVEVGAGDSEQFF
abundance: few; j_gene: TRBJ1-5; d_gene: NA; v_gene: TRBV7-2; CDR3nt: TGTGCCAGCAGCCAAAAGACAGGAGGGCCCCAGCATTTT; CDR3aa: CASSQKTGGPQHF
abundance: NA; j_gene: TRBJ2-6; d_gene: NA; v_gene: TRBV29-1; CDR3nt: TGCAGCGTTGATTTGTCAGCTGGGGCCAACGTCCTGACTTTC; CDR3aa: CSVDLSAGANVLTF
abundance: NA; j_gene: TRBJ1-2; d_gene: NA; v_gene: TRBV30; CDR3nt: TGTGCCTGGAGGTCCTTGTTCCGTGGAAATGGCTACACCTTC; CDR3aa: CAWRSLFRGNGYTF